What follows are 22 T cell receptor beta chains derived from one specimen sequenced in a study of T cell changes during pregnancy in multiple sclerosis. The repertoire was sequenced with immunoSEQ multiplex PCR; TCRdb's copy has only in-frame clones and lacks some. In the table there are about 22,000 clones, roughly 93% of which are singletons. The sequencing here drew on CD8+ T cells from peripheral blood mononuclear cells, taken in the third trimester of pregnancy. These receptors came from a female donor with multiple sclerosis, enrolled in a pregnancy study.

The chain joins TRBV7-3 to TRBJ2-1; 11 nucleotides align to TRBD2. The CDR3 extends over 18 amino acids. V shed 1 base and J 10 bases; nucleotides not matched to a gene: 15. From germline, CDR1 is SGHTA and CDR2 FQGTGA. Here the CDR3 DNA reads TGTGCCAGCAGCTTAAGGTCGGTGGGTAGCGGGGGGGAGACAGAGCAGTTCTTC. This sequence encodes CASSLRSVGSGGETEQFF.

This chain links TRBV11-2 with TRBJ2-5; 7 nucleotides align to TRBD1. The CDR3 runs to 14 residues. The germline CDR1 and CDR2 sequences are SGHAT and FQNNGV. The J segment lost 5 bases and the V segment lost 6 bases, leaving 9 bases of the junction unmatched. The CDR3 DNA sequence: TGTGCCAGCAGGAACGACAGGGTACGCGAGACCCAGTACTTC. This encodes CASRNDRVRETQYF.

The chain employs TRBV12-5 and TRBJ1-1; D gene ambiguous. CDR3 length equals 13 residues. The V gene lost 7 bases and the J gene lost 2 bases, with 11 bases spanning the gap. The germline V gene has CDR1 LGHNT and CDR2 FRNRAP. The CDR3 region is CASDNTSNTEAFF. CDR3 in DNA: TGTGCTAGTGATAATACAAGTAACACTGAAGCTTTCTTT. The variable domain in full, completed from reference TRBV12-5 and TRBJ1-1, reads DARVTQTPRHKVTEMGQEVTMRCQPILGHNTVFWYRQTMMQGLELLAYFRNRAPLDDSGMPKDRFSAEMPDATLATLKIQPSEPRDSAVYFCASDNTSNTEAFFGQGTRLTVV.

This chain links TRBV13 with TRBJ2-7; 8 bases agree with TRBD1. Germline V CDR1 and CDR2: PRHDT, FYEKMQ (reference sequence). V shed 8 bases, J shed 4 bases, and the junction held 7 bases outside the gene matches. The CDR3 runs 13 residues. The CDR3 DNA follows: TGTGCCAGCTCGGGACAGGCCTCATACGAGCAGTACTTC. Its protein product is CASSGQASYEQYF. The complete variable domain, with remaining parts taken from reference TRBV13 and TRBJ2-7, reads AAGVIQSPRHLIKEKRETATLKCYPIPRHDTVYWYQQGPGQDPQFLISFYEKMQSDKGSIPDRFSAQQFSDYHSELNMSSLELGDSALYFCASSGQASYEQYFGPGTRLTVT.

The chain recombines TRBV28 with TRBJ2-1, with D possibly TRBD2 on 6 matching bases. Germline CDR1 and CDR2: MDHEN and SYDVKM. V lost 4 bases and J lost 5, with 18 bases in between. The CDR3 totals 16 residues. Here the CDR3 reads CASSSPSRLGNNEQFF. The CDR3 DNA reads as TGTGCCAGCAGTTCCCCTTCGAGACTAGGCAACAATGAGCAGTTCTTC.

The chain uses TRBV13 and TRBJ1-2, with D maybe TRBD1 (6 bases). Germline CDR1 PRHDT, CDR2 FYEKMQ (reference sequence). V was clipped by 3 bases and J by 7 bases, with 24 bases between them. This CDR3 is built from 17 residues. The CDR3 loop is CASSFAGGEDEELGYTF. The CDR3 DNA sequence: TGTGCCAGCAGCTTCGCGGGGGGCGAAGATGAGGAACTTGGCTACACCTTC.

CDR3 sequence: CASSTGLEGETQYF. CDR3 DNA: TGTGCCAGCAGCACGGGACTAGAAGGGGAGACCCAGTACTTC. The chain uses TRBV5-4 and TRBJ2-5; 8 bases are a match to TRBD2. Per germline, CDR1 SGHNT and CDR2 YYREEE (reference sequence). CDR3 length: 14 amino acids. J lost 5 bases, V lost 4 bases, and 7 bases had no gene match.

The chain employs TRBV10-3 and TRBJ2-7; tentatively, D is TRBD1 (5 bases). This CDR3 region has 15 residues. Germline V gives CDR1 ENHRY, CDR2 SYGVKD. Trimming cost V 1 base and J 3 bases, with 13 bases left between them. The CDR3 loop reads CAISEYRGSFYEQYF. For the CDR3, the DNA is TGTGCCATCAGTGAGTATAGGGGATCGTTCTACGAGCAGTACTTC.

This chain connects TRBV4-3 to TRBJ1-1; D unclear. The CDR3 runs to 12 residues. V was clipped by 5 bases and J by 6 bases, with 10 bases between them. From germline, CDR1 is LGHNA and CDR2 YSLEER. CDR3 sequence (DNA): TGCGCCAGCAGCAACGCAGCGTCTGAAGCTTTCTTT. Protein product: CASSNAASEAFF.

This chain links TRBV7-7 with TRBJ2-2, with a weak D call TRBD1 (7 bases). The CDR3 length is 15 residues. V lost 7 bases, J lost 7 bases, and 19 bases lay in between. Germline CDR1 SSHAT, CDR2 FNYEAQ (reference sequence). CDR3 DNA: TGTGCCAGCACCGTAGGAGGGGGCGCAGGCGGGGAGCTGTTTTTT. Translation gives CASTVGGGAGGELFF.

This chain connects TRBV27 to TRBJ2-2; D uncertain. The CDR3 has 14 amino acids. In germline, CDR1 is MNHEY, CDR2 SMNVEV (reference sequence). Trimming took off 7 bases at V and 6 bases at J, with 15 bases between the two ends. Here the CDR3 DNA reads TGTGCCAGCATAGGCAATAGCAATCCCGGGGAGCTGTTTTTT. It encodes CASIGNSNPGELFF.

The CDR3 coding sequence is TGTGCCAGCAGTTGGACAGCTGGGGCCAACGTCCTGACTTTC. It codes for CASSWTAGANVLTF. The gene calls are TRBV28 and TRBJ2-6, with a tentative D call TRBD1 (6 bases). This CDR3 is 14 amino acids long. The V end was cut by 4 bases, the J end by 2 bases, with 6 bases between. The germline gives CDR1 MDHEN, CDR2 SYDVKM.

This clone occurred once. The genes are TRBV19 and TRBJ2-1; 7 bases map to TRBD1. This CDR3 has 11 amino acids. Trimming at V came to 7 bases and at J to 6 bases, leaving 0 bases not matched to a gene. From germline, CDR1 is LNHDA and CDR2 SQIVND (reference sequence). For the CDR3, the DNA is TGTGCCAGTACAGGGGGCAATGAGCAGTTCTTC. Translated, it gives CASTGGNEQFF.

The V and J genes are TRBV28 and TRBJ2-5; 8 nucleotides match TRBD2. Trimming at V came to 6 bases and at J to 5 bases, leaving 14 bases not matched to a gene. CDR3 length: 16 residues. CDR1 and CDR2 from the germline V gene are MDHEN and SYDVKM. This chain's CDR3 is CASSPLAGSDRETQYF. The CDR3 coding sequence is TGTGCCAGCAGCCCCTTAGCGGGAAGCGACCGGGAGACCCAGTACTTC.

CDR3 sequence: CASSLDYYLYEQYF. DNA for the CDR3: TGTGCCAGCAGTCTTGACTACTACCTCTACGAGCAGTACTTC. The chain combines TRBV6-1 with TRBJ2-7; possibly TRBD2 for D (5 bases). In germline, CDR1 is MNHNS, CDR2 SASEGT. CDR3 length: 14 amino acids. Deletions cut 5 bases from V and 3 bases from J, with 14 bases between.

CDR3 nucleotides: TGTGCCAGCAGCCACGGGGGCAATGAGCAGTTCTTC. This gives the protein CASSHGGNEQFF. The rearrangement uses TRBV9 and TRBJ2-1, with D perhaps matching TRBD2 (6 bases). The germline gives CDR1 SGDLS, CDR2 YYNGEE. V was clipped by 4 bases and J by 6 bases, with 8 bases between them. The CDR3 contains 12 residues.

This chain joins TRBV5-8 and TRBJ2-7; D is perhaps TRBD2 (6 bases). Between the trimmed V and J ends, which lost 1 base and 4 bases, there was a span of 6 bases. In germline, CDR1 is SGHTS, CDR2 YDEGEE. The CDR3 is 12 amino acids. The CDR3 reads CASSLRGYEQYF. CDR3 nucleotides: TGTGCCAGCAGCTTGCGGGGGTACGAGCAGTACTTC.

The chain employs TRBV2 and TRBJ2-1, with 10 bases aligning to TRBD2. Germline assignment: CDR1 SNHLY and CDR2 FYNNEI. The V gene end was trimmed by 3 bases and the J gene end by 10 bases; junction bases not matched to a gene: 9. The CDR3 is made up of 15 amino acids. CDR3 loop: CASSDVSGGAGEQFF. The DNA for the CDR3 is TGTGCCAGCAGTGATGTAAGCGGGGGGGCCGGGGAGCAGTTCTTC.

The chain recombines TRBV19 with TRBJ1-1; D gene unclear. Trimming left V 6 bases short and J 1 base short, with 9 bases between. CDR1 LNHDA and CDR2 SQIVND come from the germline V gene (reference sequence). This CDR3 spans 13 amino acids. CDR3 protein: CASSTSGNTEAFF. In DNA, the CDR3 is TGTGCCAGTAGCACATCAGGGAACACTGAAGCTTTCTTT.

The V call is TRBV5-1, the J call TRBJ1-1; D is possibly TRBD1 (6 bases). The CDR3 is 13 residues long. V lost 4 bases and J 1 base, leaving 8 bases between the germline ends. CDR1 is SGHRS and CDR2 is YFSETQ in the germline V gene. This chain's CDR3 is CASSRTENTEAFF. CDR3 bases: TGCGCCAGCAGCCGGACAGAGAACACTGAAGCTTTCTTT.

The V gene is TRBV7-6, the J gene TRBJ2-1; D may be TRBD1 (5 bases). This CDR3 is built from 12 residues. Trimming took off 4 bases at V and 9 bases at J, with 10 bases between the two ends. CDR1 and CDR2 (germline): SGHVS, FNYEAQ. CDR3 bases: TGTGCCAGCAGCTCCCAGGGTGGTGAGCAGTTCTTC. Amino acid sequence: CASSSQGGEQFF.

This clone was found once. The chain carries TRBV5-1 and TRBJ2-7; D might be TRBD1 (6 bases). This CDR3 has 14 amino acids. Germline CDR1 SGHRS, CDR2 YFSETQ. Trimming stripped 0 bases from V and 0 bases from J, with 7 bases between. The CDR3, as DNA: TGCGCCAGCAGCTTGGCAGGGGTCTCCTACGAGCAGTACTTC. Amino acids: CASSLAGVSYEQYF.